The 9 T cell receptor beta chains presented below share a single source sample, sequenced in a study of cytotoxic CD8 clonotypes in ibrutinib-treated CLL. Measured with immunoSEQ multiplex PCR; TCRdb has only the in-frame clones, and not every one. The table shows tens of thousands of clones, with approximately 57% occurring only once. The sample here was PBMCs, taken after 12 months of ibrutinib treatment. The receptor set was obtained from a human donor with chronic lymphocytic leukemia.

This clone was found a few times. V is TRBV5-1 and J is TRBJ1-4, with D hard to call. The germline V and J ends were trimmed by 1 base and 5 bases, with 6 bases remaining between them. The germline V gene has CDR1 SGHRS and CDR2 YFSETQ. This CDR3 is 13 amino acids long. CDR3 coding DNA: TGCGCCAGCAGCTTGATACAGAATGAAAAACTGTTTTTT. Residues: CASSLIQNEKLFF.

The V call is TRBV7-9, the J call TRBJ1-2; D remains ambiguous. Germline values: CDR1 SEHNR, CDR2 FQNEAQ (reference sequence). CDR3 length: 14 residues. With 0 bases removed from V and 8 bases from J, the gap between germline ends came to 13 bases. The CDR3 bases are TGTGCCAGCAGCTTAGCGGTCTCGACTATGGGCTACACCTTC. Its translation: CASSLAVSTMGYTF.

V and J are TRBV6-5 and TRBJ2-1, with 12 bases aligning to TRBD2. V gave up 4 bases and J gave up 8 bases; unmatched junction bases: 6. The V gene's germline CDR1 is MNHEY and CDR2 SVGAGI. The CDR3 has 15 amino acids. CDR3 residues: CASSFGLAGLYEQFF. The CDR3 nucleotides read TGTGCCAGCAGTTTCGGACTAGCGGGATTATATGAGCAGTTCTTC.

This clone was seen only a few times. The chain couples TRBV28 to TRBJ2-3, with a tentative D call TRBD2 (5 bases). V lost 7 bases and J 4 bases, leaving 6 bases between the germline ends. Per the germline V gene, CDR1 is MDHEN and CDR2 is SYDVKM. This CDR3 comprises 11 residues. The CDR3 coding sequence is TGTGCCAGCACCGGGGCAGATACGCAGTATTTT. It specifies CASTGADTQYF.

The rearrangement links TRBV7-9 to TRBJ1-4, with 8 bases lining up with TRBD1. The CDR3 is 14 residues long. V lost 5 bases, J lost 8 bases, and 7 bases stayed unmatched. CDR1 is SEHNR, CDR2 FQNEAQ, per germline (reference sequence). The CDR3 coding sequence is TGTGCCAGCAGCCCCGGGACAGGATCGGAAAAACTGTTTTTT. Translation gives CASSPGTGSEKLFF.

The chain recombines TRBV30 with TRBJ2-5; D possibly corresponds to TRBD2 (5 bases). The CDR3 consists of 16 residues. The germline CDR1 and CDR2 sequences are GTSNPN and SVGIG (reference sequence). With 2 bases removed from V and 5 bases from J, the gap between germline ends came to 21 bases. The CDR3 loop is CAWSTELGGWSETQYF. CDR3 in DNA: TGTGCCTGGAGTACCGAGCTAGGCGGGTGGTCCGAGACCCAGTACTTC.

The chain couples TRBV7-9 to TRBJ2-7, with 8 bases that match TRBD1. The germline CDR1 and CDR2 sequences are SEHNR and FQNEAQ (reference sequence). Trimming cost V 8 bases and J 6 bases; bases outside gene matches: 9. The CDR3 is 13 amino acids. The CDR3 DNA reads as TGTGCCAGCTCGGGCAGGGGGCAGGGCGAGCAGTACTTC. Protein product: CASSGRGQGEQYF. Using reference TRBV7-9 and TRBJ2-7 for the parts outside the CDR3, the full variable domain is DTGVSQNPRHKITKRGQNVTFRCDPISEHNRLYWYRQTLGQGPEFLTYFQNEAQLEKSRLLSDRFSAERPKGSFSTLEIQRTEQGDSAMYLCASSGRGQGEQYFGPGTRLTVT.

V usage is TRBV10-3 and J usage is TRBJ2-1; TRBD2 aligns across 8 bases. This CDR3 is 17 amino acids long. The trim removed 4 bases at V and 1 base at J, leaving 9 bases unmatched. Per the germline V gene, CDR1 is ENHRY and CDR2 is SYGVKD. The chain's CDR3 is CAISVRSGGASYNEQFF. The CDR3 coding sequence is TGTGCCATCAGTGTACGGTCGGGGGGGGCATCCTACAATGAGCAGTTCTTC.

The CDR3 nucleotides are TGCGCCAGCAGTGAGCAACAGGGAGGGGGCCAAGAGACCCAGTACTTC. Translating gives CASSEQQGGGQETQYF. This chain uses TRBV10-1 with TRBJ2-5; perhaps TRBD2 as D (7 bases). The CDR3 has 16 amino acids. The V end lost 2 bases, the J end lost 1 base, and 14 bases lay between the germline ends. Germline values: CDR1 WNHNN, CDR2 SYGVQD (reference sequence).